The 9 T cell receptor beta chains below all came from one sample that was sequenced in a study of control samples from healthy donors and cancer patients (dated by TCRdb to 2018 to 2020). The receptor library was made with the immunoSEQ multiplex PCR assay. TCRdb took over this immuneACCESS table, retaining in-frame rearrangements with V and J assigned. Such tables are incomplete; in checked studies, under half of the missing clones stem from an unresolved V gene, and the remainder is unexplained. This sample is represented by roughly 180,000 clones; just over 90% of them were singletons. The top ten constitute 4.1% of the sample. Sample: blood. The receptors here all came from a woman aged 55-70 years in good health.

The J gene is TRBJ1-2, the V gene TRBV7-2; D is possibly TRBD1 (5 bases). In germline, CDR1 is SGHTA, CDR2 FQGNSA. This CDR3 spans 16 amino acids. The ends were cut back, 4 bases at V and 6 bases at J, with 21 bases in the middle. CDR3 bases: TGTGCCAGCAGCTCGCGTAGCAGGGTGGCCGGAGATGGCTACACCTTC. Translating gives CASSSRSRVAGDGYTF.

The CDR3 DNA reads as TGTGCCAGCAGTTACTCGCAGGGGTCCCTCTACGAGCAGTACTTC. Translating gives CASSYSQGSLYEQYF. This chain links TRBV6-2 or TRBV6-3 with TRBJ2-7; perhaps TRBD1 as D (6 bases). Germline values: CDR1 MNHEY, CDR2 SVGEGT. The V end was cut by 0 bases, the J end by 3 bases, with 12 bases between. CDR3 length: 15 residues.

This clone was observed a single time. The chain recombines TRBV19 with TRBJ1-6; 7 bases line up with TRBD1. This CDR3 is 15 amino acids long. V lost 7 bases to trimming and J lost 8 bases; unmatched junction nucleotides: 11. Germline V gene lookup returns CDR1 LNHDA and CDR2 SQIVND (reference sequence). The DNA for the CDR3 is TGTGCCAGTAATATCATAGGACAGGCCGATTCACCCCTCCACTTT. Translated: CASNIIGQADSPLHF.

The chain carries TRBV4-3 and TRBJ1-6, with D tentatively TRBD1 (6 bases). This CDR3 has 14 amino acids. Trimming removed 0 bases from V and 9 bases from J, with 9 bases in between. CDR1 and CDR2 from the germline V gene are LGHNA and YSLEER. This CDR3 reads CASSQDRGRSPLHF. As DNA, the CDR3 is TGCGCCAGCAGCCAAGATCGGGGGCGTTCACCCCTCCACTTT.

This rearrangement joins TRBV2 to TRBJ2-7; TRBD1 matches at 10 bases. In germline, CDR1 is SNHLY, CDR2 FYNNEI. The ends lost 3 bases at V and 7 bases at J; junction bases unmatched: 9. The CDR3 extends over 15 amino acids. In DNA, the CDR3 is TGTGCCAGCAGTGATGCGACAGGGGGCGATTGGGAGCAGTACTTC. It yields the protein CASSDATGGDWEQYF.

Regarding this clone: Within the sample, other DNA sequences also encode this same CDR3. The chain carries TRBV7-2 and TRBJ1-1; D might be TRBD1 (5 bases). CDR3 size: 17 residues. Trimming took off 0 bases at V and 1 base at J, with 15 bases between the two ends. Germline V gene lookup returns CDR1 SGHTA and CDR2 FQGNSA. This CDR3 reads CASSLATPGRPNTEAFF. The DNA of the CDR3 is TGTGCCAGCAGCTTAGCTACCCCGGGACGGCCGAACACTGAAGCTTTCTTT.

The V call is TRBV7-2, the J call TRBJ1-2; tentatively, D is TRBD1 (5 bases). With 3 bases removed from V and 4 bases from J, the gap between germline ends came to 12 bases. The CDR3 totals 14 residues. CDR1 and CDR2 from the germline V gene are SGHTA and FQGNSA. The CDR3 is CASSFGTDTYGYTF. Here the CDR3 DNA reads TGTGCCAGCAGCTTCGGGACCGATACCTATGGCTACACCTTC.

The CDR3 DNA reads as TGTGCCAGCAGCTTAGTTAACAGGAACTATGGCTACACCTTC. This encodes CASSLVNRNYGYTF. The V gene is TRBV11-2, the J gene TRBJ1-2; weak D call: TRBD1 (5 bases). The CDR3 spans 14 residues. V lost 1 base to trimming and J lost 2 bases, with 8 bases between them. The germline V gene has CDR1 SGHAT and CDR2 FQNNGV. Full variable domain (rest looked up from reference TRBV11-2 and TRBJ1-2): EAGVAQSPRYKIIEKRQSVAFWCNPISGHATLYWYQQILGQGPKLLIQFQNNGVVDDSQLPKDRFSAERLKGVDSTLKIQPAKLEDSAVYLCASSLVNRNYGYTFGSGTRLTVV.

The chain recombines TRBV6-5 with TRBJ1-1, with TRBD1 matching over 7 bases. Looked up from germline, CDR1 is MNHEY and CDR2 is SVGAGI. The CDR3 totals 13 residues. Losses at the gene ends were 7 bases for V and 5 bases for J; bases not matched to a gene: 7. The CDR3 protein is CASMFGRGTEAFF. The CDR3, as DNA: TGTGCCAGCATGTTCGGCAGGGGGACTGAAGCTTTCTTT.